The 21 T cell receptor beta chains reported below all come from one sample, sequenced in a study of CD8 T cells in ankylosing spondylitis. General observations from the study: Blood from ankylosing spondylitis patients appeared to carry a characteristic eight-variant TCR beta motif.

These receptors' antigens are unknown. One entry per CDR3 protein results from TCRdb running MiXCR on the 5' RACE reads. The sample lists approximately 540,000 distinct CDR3 sequences, more than 9.5% seen once, with nearly 7% in the top ten. Sequenced sample: blood, either unsorted or a sorted T cell fraction (not recorded which). The receptors shown here come from a male donor with ankylosing spondylitis.

This clonotype showed up just a few times. V gene TRBV20-1 combines with J gene TRBJ2-4; D is possibly TRBD1 (5 bases). The germline V gene has CDR1 DFQATT and CDR2 SNEGSKA (reference sequence). This CDR3 is built from 16 residues. V lost 0 bases and J lost 0, with 12 bases in between. The CDR3 here is CSARDDRILAKNIQYF. The CDR3, as DNA: TGCAGTGCTAGAGATGACAGAATTCTAGCCAAAAACATTCAGTACTTC.

This clonotype showed up just a few times. The V gene is TRBV7-2, the J gene TRBJ1-5, with D tentatively TRBD1 (5 bases). The V end was cut by 9 bases, the J end by 3 bases, with 15 bases between. The V gene's germline CDR1 is SGHTA and CDR2 FQGNSA. The CDR3 has 14 amino acids. The CDR3 is CASGGSTDNQPQHF. The CDR3 coding sequence is TGTGCCAGTGGGGGTAGTACTGACAATCAGCCCCAGCATTTT.

The rearrangement links TRBV12-3 or TRBV12-4 to TRBJ1-5; possibly TRBD1 for D (5 bases). V lost 7 bases and J lost 4, with 14 bases in between. CDR3 length equals 14 residues. The CDR3 nucleotides are TGTGCCAGCACCAGATGGGGGAGGAATCAGCCCCAGCATTTT. Residues: CASTRWGRNQPQHF.

CDR3 in DNA: TGCGCCAGCAGCTTGGCCCTAGCGGGATTAACAGATACGCAGTATTTT. Amino acids: CASSLALAGLTDTQYF. This rearrangement joins TRBV5-1 to TRBJ2-3; 9 nucleotides line up with TRBD2. CDR3 length: 16 amino acids. The junction had 5 bases not matched to a gene; V was cut back by 0 bases and J by 3 bases. Germline loops: CDR1 SGHRS, CDR2 YFSETQ.

The rearrangement links TRBV19 to TRBJ1-1; no reliable D call. V was pared by 4 bases and J by 5 bases, with 11 bases between. The germline CDR1 and CDR2 sequences are LNHDA and SQIVND (reference sequence). The CDR3 has 13 residues. CDR3 DNA sequence: TGTGCCAGTAGTACGAAGTCCGGGACTGAAGCTTTCTTT. It specifies CASSTKSGTEAFF.

The J gene is TRBJ2-1, the V gene TRBV3-1, with TRBD2 identical over 9 bases. V dropped 5 bases and J dropped 7; count of bases not matched to a gene: 12. Germline values: CDR1 LGHDT, CDR2 YNNKEL (reference sequence). The CDR3 covers 16 residues. DNA for the CDR3: TGTGCCAGCAGCAAAAGAACTAGCGGGTGGGAAAATGAGCAGTTCTTC. It translates to CASSKRTSGWENEQFF.

The rearrangement uses TRBV20-1 and TRBJ2-7; 10 bases fit TRBD2. The V gene's germline CDR1 is DFQATT and CDR2 SNEGSKA (reference sequence). V lost 0 bases to trimming and J lost 3 bases; unmatched junction nucleotides: 5. The CDR3 sequence is 15 residues long. The CDR3 coding sequence is TGCAGTGCTAGAGATAAGGCTAGCGGGAGCTACGAGCAGTACTTC. Protein product: CSARDKASGSYEQYF.

In its sample, this clonotype was seen a few times. The chain couples TRBV20-1 to TRBJ2-3; 16 bases line up with TRBD2. Germline V gives CDR1 DFQATT, CDR2 SNEGSKA (reference sequence). There are 14 residues in the CDR3. Trimming removed 3 bases from V and 13 bases from J; junction bases left unmatched: 7. CDR3 protein: CSARTLGLAGGEYF. The CDR3 bases are TGCAGTGCTAGGACCCTGGGACTAGCGGGAGGGGAGTATTTT.

This chain connects TRBV5-1 to TRBJ2-5; the match to TRBD2 covers 10 bases. The CDR3 has 14 residues. V gave up 5 bases and J gave up 2 bases; unmatched junction bases: 3. CDR1 is SGHRS and CDR2 is YFSETQ in the germline V gene. The CDR3 protein is CASSGTSAQETQYF. The CDR3 nucleotides are TGCGCCAGCAGTGGGACTAGCGCTCAAGAGACCCAGTACTTC. The whole variable domain, remainder taken from reference TRBV5-1 and TRBJ2-5, is KAGVTQTPRYLIKTRGQQVTLSCSPISGHRSVSWYQQTPGQGLQFLFEYFSETQRNKGNFPGRFSGRQFSNSRSEMNVSTLELGDSALYLCASSGTSAQETQYFGPGTRLLVL.

This clonotype was counted many times. This chain uses TRBV12-3 or TRBV12-4 with TRBJ2-1, with D hard to call. The CDR3 runs to 14 residues. V was trimmed by 3 bases and J by 2 bases, leaving 8 bases between them. CDR3 in amino acids: CASSFQPAYNEQFF. CDR3 in DNA: TGTGCCAGCAGTTTCCAGCCGGCCTACAATGAGCAGTTCTTC.

This clonotype was seen many times. V is TRBV4-2 and J is TRBJ2-1, with D possibly being TRBD2 (5 bases). Trimming pared 0 bases from V and 4 bases from J, leaving 13 bases between. The CDR3 has 16 amino acids. The V gene's germline CDR1 is LGHNA and CDR2 YNFKEQ. This CDR3 reads CASSQDYASYYNEQFF. The CDR3 nucleotides read TGTGCCAGCAGCCAAGATTATGCTAGCTATTACAATGAGCAGTTCTTC.

The genes are TRBV5-6 and TRBJ2-2; D is perhaps TRBD1 or TRBD2 (5 bases each). Trimming left V 1 base short and J 0 bases short, with 10 bases between. In germline, CDR1 is SGHDT, CDR2 YYEEEE. This CDR3 is 16 amino acids long. For the CDR3, the DNA is TGTGCCAGCAGCTTGACCGGGACCACGAACACCGGGGAGCTGTTTTTT. Encoded protein: CASSLTGTTNTGELFF.

The chain combines TRBV29-1 with TRBJ1-2, with unresolved D. Trimming removed 6 bases from V and 6 bases from J, with 14 bases in between. The CDR3 has 12 residues. Per the germline V gene, CDR1 is SQVTM and CDR2 is ANQGSEA. CDR3 region: CSVPSISDGYTF. The CDR3 DNA is TGCAGCGTCCCCTCCATATCCGATGGCTACACCTTC.

The chain is built from TRBV29-1 and TRBJ2-7, with D perhaps TRBD1 (5 bases). The CDR3 is made up of 11 amino acids. Trimming cost V 0 bases and J 9 bases, with 9 bases left between them. Per the germline V gene, CDR1 is SQVTM and CDR2 is ANQGSEA. CDR3 residues: CSVEDGARQYF. CDR3 nucleotide sequence: TGCAGCGTTGAAGATGGGGCAAGGCAGTACTTC.

This chain links TRBV2 with TRBJ2-7; D uncertain. The CDR3 covers 11 residues. V lost 2 bases to trimming and J lost 6 bases, with 5 bases between them. The V gene's germline CDR1 is SNHLY and CDR2 FYNNEI. The CDR3 sequence is CASSESVEQYV. The CDR3 DNA is TGTGCCAGCAGTGAAAGCGTCGAGCAGTACGTC.

The gene calls are TRBV20-1 and TRBJ2-1; 9 nucleotides agree with TRBD2. The germline gives CDR1 DFQATT, CDR2 SNEGSKA (reference sequence). With 3 bases clipped from V and 2 bases from J, the junction kept 8 bases outside the gene matches. The CDR3 is 16 residues long. In nucleotides, the CDR3 is TGCAGTGCTAGTATGGGCGGGAGGGGCGCCTACAATGAGCAGTTCTTC. Translation: CSASMGGRGAYNEQFF.

This clonotype was counted between two and nine times. The V gene is TRBV7-9, the J gene TRBJ1-4; TRBD1 agrees at 11 bases. This CDR3 has 16 amino acids. The V and J ends lost 5 bases and 6 bases, in that order; junction bases with no gene match: 8. CDR1 SEHNR and CDR2 FQNEAQ come from the germline V gene (reference sequence). As DNA, the CDR3 is TGTGCCAGCAGCCGCGGGCCGGGACAGGGGGATGAAAAACTGTTTTTT. It specifies CASSRGPGQGDEKLFF.

This clonotype occurred a few times. The rearrangement joins TRBV5-6 to TRBJ2-7, with D possibly TRBD1 on 6 matching bases. V lost 6 bases, J lost 1 base, and 17 bases lay in between. This CDR3 has 15 residues. The germline V gene has CDR1 SGHDT and CDR2 YYEEEE. The CDR3, as DNA: TGTGCCAGCAACCATAGGACAGTACTATCCTACGAGCAGTACTTC. Translating it yields CASNHRTVLSYEQYF.

The chain uses TRBV4-2 and TRBJ1-2; possible D gene TRBD1, 5 bases. Trimming removed 4 bases at V and 0 bases at J, with 12 bases between. The CDR3 runs 15 residues. Germline lookup yields CDR1 LGHNA and CDR2 YNFKEQ. CDR3 in DNA: TGTGCCAGCAGCCTCTGGGCAGGGACTAACTATGGCTACACCTTC. The encoded protein is CASSLWAGTNYGYTF.

At least ten counts were recorded for this clonotype. The chain recombines TRBV14 with TRBJ1-1; 7 positions match TRBD1. The length of the CDR3 is 16 residues. Germline CDR1 reads SGHDN; CDR2 reads FVKESK. V trimming: 2 bases; J trimming: 3 bases; junction bases outside the gene matches: 9. Here the CDR3 DNA reads TGTGCCAGCAGCCAACCAAGACAGGGCTTAGACACTGAAGCTTTCTTT. Translation gives CASSQPRQGLDTEAFF.

This clonotype was observed a few times. J is TRBJ2-7 and V is TRBV28; maybe TRBD1 (5 bases). The CDR3 runs to 14 residues. V lost 5 bases, J lost 0 bases, and 11 bases lay in between. Germline-derived CDR1 and CDR2 are MDHEN and SYDVKM. The CDR3 protein is CASSAQGFSYEQYV. CDR3 in DNA: TGTGCCAGCAGTGCCCAGGGATTCTCCTACGAGCAGTACGTC.